The T cell receptor beta chain described here comes from a study of blood T cell repertoires in COVID-19. Looked up from germline, CDR1 is GTSNPN and CDR2 is SVGIG (reference sequence). The CDR3 is 16 residues long. V shed 3 bases and J shed 10 bases, with 22 bases lying between them. The table came from immunoSEQ multiplex PCR; TCRdb's copy has only in-frame clones and leaves some out. The table has approximately 170,000 clones, roughly four fifths seen once. The source material was peripheral blood. The chain is built from TRBV30 and TRBJ1-6, with unresolved D. The receptor comes from a human donor in a cohort sampled during active COVID-19. The DNA for the CDR3 is TGTGCCTGGAGCCTCCCCGGCCGGCGGGGTGGCTCACCCCTCCACTTT. It yields the protein CAWSLPGRRGGSPLHF.